This T cell receptor beta chain was identified in a study of cytomegalovirus exposure and HLA in healthy donors. This CDR3 comprises 15 residues. Germline CDR1 and CDR2: SGHRS and YFSETQ. With 4 bases clipped from V and 0 bases from J, the junction kept 2 bases outside the gene matches. The study's findings and limits: As a later analysis showed, several of the most significant clusters appeared to be linked to common viral pathogens.

About this clone: Its specificity is not known.

With 60 Vbeta and 13 Jbeta primers, the PCR was carried out. TCRdb's copy holds only in-frame clones and misses some; the assay was immunoSEQ multiplex PCR. The sample consists of about 110,000 clones, around 86% of them appearing once. Donors likely had unrecorded immune exposures despite being nominally healthy when sampled. The receptor comes from a woman in her twenties or thirties in good health and CMV-seronegative. The J gene is TRBJ2-3, the V gene TRBV5-1; 10 bases agree with TRBD2. Sequenced material: PBMCs. DNA for the CDR3: TGCGCCAGCAGCGTACTAGCGGGGAGCACAGATACGCAGTATTTT. Translated, it gives CASSVLAGSTDTQYF.